This TCR beta chain was captured by sequencing in a study of T cells in Graves' hyperthyroidism and ophthalmopathy (dated by TCRdb to about 2019). Context from the whole study: Peripheral blood samples were taken at initial diagnosis, before any treatment was given. A discovery cohort of about 95 patients, about 43 with Graves' ophthalmopathy and fewer than 65 with stable Graves' hyperthyroidism, was used to find distinguishing TCR V-J signatures. Prospective prediction of ophthalmopathy was tested in an independent validation cohort consisting of some 20 hyperthyroidism patients and around 16 patients who later progressed to ophthalmopathy. The 95 to 100 discovery patients were randomly split 7:3 into training and test sets. In addition, the study compared T-cell repertoires in thyroid tissue and in blood from five to seven Graves' hyperthyroidism patients. After sampling, hyperthyroidism patients received methimazole starting at 30 mg daily, and ophthalmopathy patients received high-dose intravenous methylprednisolone. The paper describes TCR Vbeta CDR3 sequencing of around 130 peripheral blood samples, made up of 43 ophthalmopathy patients, roughly 72 hyperthyroidism patients and some 17 progressor patients.

Amplification of TCR beta CDR3 regions was carried out from RNA transcripts. The first round of RT-PCR for the TCR CDR3 was performed with the HTBI primer set and the Qiagen OneStep RT-PCR kit. A second multiplex PCR round built the libraries, followed by size selection and purification. The libraries were sequenced on an Illumina HiSeq2000 using paired-end 100 bp reads. The study's processing was this. SOAPnuke was used to process the raw data, throwing out any read that contained adapters or uncalled bases, had a mean Phred below 15, or lacked an exact constant-primer or identifier match. High-quality paired reads were merged using COPE v1.2.5, and each unique nucleotide sequence was defined as a clonotype. MiTCR v1.1 was used to align the clonotypes against IMGT TRBV, TRBD and TRBJ reference segments. The analysis was restricted to V-J combinations with a frequency above 0.0001, which together covered approximately 99% of the repertoires. The TCS score was defined as the ratio of F50 (clonal expansion) to E x V (chaos), calculated using BLOSUM62-based TCRdist between CDR3 peptides within each V-J. Welch's t-statistics and random forest reduced fewer than 600 V-J features to under 15, which were used in a naive Bayes classifier (R e1071). TCRdb reran the public reads through fastp at Q25 and MiXCR, keeping productive beta chains. Rows are unified per CDR3 protein, each entry keeping the most common DNA and genes. TCRdb's processing, not the study's, gives the V and J calls here. This sample gives some 600,000 distinct CDR3 sequences in total; about 15% of them show up just once. The ten largest make up more than 4.5% of the sample.

Study-wide conclusions, independent of this receptor: No statistical method was used to fix the sample size in advance, and group allocation was not hidden from the investigators. Blood samples also contained most of the expanded thyroid clonotypes (frequency above 0.001), which suggests that blood repertoires may reflect thyroid immune responses. A model built on a 13 V-J signature distinguished ophthalmopathy from stable hyperthyroidism, reaching around 88% sensitivity and approximately 83% specificity in cross-validation and 80%/75% in testing. In validation, progression to ophthalmopathy was predicted by the model with 70.59% sensitivity and just over 72% specificity, a median of approximately 7.1 months before onset.

Hyperthyroidism patients were newly diagnosed, had a disease duration of under 2 months, and were aged 18 to 65 years. Patients with uncontrolled infections, other autoimmune diseases, pregnancy or lactation were excluded. Diagnoses were based on clinical symptoms, serum thyroxine and TRAb, thyroid ultrasound and orbital computed tomography. Blood from progressor patients was collected at the time of first diagnosis with hyperthyroidism, before any ophthalmopathy symptoms had appeared. Ficoll-Paque density gradient centrifugation was used to isolate PBMCs from around 10 ml of fresh peripheral blood. Patients classed as progressors first received a Graves' hyperthyroidism diagnosis and then went on to develop ophthalmopathy during follow-up. Trizol reagent was used to extract total RNA, and RNA quality was then checked on an Agilent 2100 Bioanalyzer. Deletion took 7 bases off V and 7 bases off J, with a span of 13 bases between the germline ends. The CDR3, cysteine through phenylalanine, is 13 amino acids long. Only CDR3 DNA is held: 39 bases, read in frame from base 1. CDR1 and CDR2 are drawn from the germline V gene (reference sequence): MNHEY, SMNVEV.

This clonotype was found many times. Its antigen has not been determined. Base qualities are not provided; no much larger clone lies one nucleotide away. Specimen: blood. The chain joins TRBV27 to TRBJ2-2, with the D gene too uncertain to name. This receptor was taken from a woman in her 30s with Graves' hyperthyroidism that later progressed to Graves' ophthalmopathy. At the DNA level, the sequence is TGTGCCAGCACCCCTTCAGATGGCGGGGAGCTGTTTTTT. The encoded protein is CASTPSDGGELFF.